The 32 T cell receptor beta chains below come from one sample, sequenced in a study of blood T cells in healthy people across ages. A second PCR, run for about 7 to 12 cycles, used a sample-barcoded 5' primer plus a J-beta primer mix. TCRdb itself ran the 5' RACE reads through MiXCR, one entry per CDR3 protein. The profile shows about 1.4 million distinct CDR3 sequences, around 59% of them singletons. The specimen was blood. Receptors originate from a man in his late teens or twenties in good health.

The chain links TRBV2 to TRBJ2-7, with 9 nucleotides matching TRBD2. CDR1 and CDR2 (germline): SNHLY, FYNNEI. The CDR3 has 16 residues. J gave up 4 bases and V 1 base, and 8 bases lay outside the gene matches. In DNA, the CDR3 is TGTGCCAGCAGTGAAGGGGTTAGCGGGAGATTATACGAGCAGTACTTC. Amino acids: CASSEGVSGRLYEQYF.

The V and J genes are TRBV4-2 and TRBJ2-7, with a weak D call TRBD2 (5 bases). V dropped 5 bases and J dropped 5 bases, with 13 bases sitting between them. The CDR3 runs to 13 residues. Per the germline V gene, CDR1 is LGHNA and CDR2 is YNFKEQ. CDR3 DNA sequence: TGTGCCAGCAGCGACGAGGGTCCCCACGAGCAGTACTTC. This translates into CASSDEGPHEQYF.

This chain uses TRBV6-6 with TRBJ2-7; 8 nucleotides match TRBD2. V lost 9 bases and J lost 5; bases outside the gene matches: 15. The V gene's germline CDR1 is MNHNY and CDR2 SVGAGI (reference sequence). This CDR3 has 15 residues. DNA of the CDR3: TGTGCCAGTCAAAAGACCCCCGGGGGGGACGACGAGCAGTACTTC. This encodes CASQKTPGGDDEQYF.

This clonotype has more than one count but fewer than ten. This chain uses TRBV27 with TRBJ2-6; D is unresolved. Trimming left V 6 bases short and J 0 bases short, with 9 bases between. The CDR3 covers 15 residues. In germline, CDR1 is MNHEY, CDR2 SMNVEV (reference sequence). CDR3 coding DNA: TGTGCCAGCAGACCATTCAACTCTGGGGCCAACGTCCTGACTTTC. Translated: CASRPFNSGANVLTF.

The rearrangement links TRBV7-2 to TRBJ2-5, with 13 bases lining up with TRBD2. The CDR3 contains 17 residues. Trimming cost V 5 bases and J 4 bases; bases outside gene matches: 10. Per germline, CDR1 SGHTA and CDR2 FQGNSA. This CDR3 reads CASSTLAGGPLGETQYF. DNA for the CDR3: TGTGCCAGCAGCACACTAGCGGGAGGGCCATTGGGAGAGACCCAGTACTTC.

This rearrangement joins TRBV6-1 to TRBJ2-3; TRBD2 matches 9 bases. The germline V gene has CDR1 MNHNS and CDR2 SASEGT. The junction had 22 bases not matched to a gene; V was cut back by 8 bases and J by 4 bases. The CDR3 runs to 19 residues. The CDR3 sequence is CASRGASGVTRAWADTQYF. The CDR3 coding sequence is TGTGCCAGCCGAGGGGCTAGCGGGGTTACCCGGGCTTGGGCAGATACGCAGTATTTT.

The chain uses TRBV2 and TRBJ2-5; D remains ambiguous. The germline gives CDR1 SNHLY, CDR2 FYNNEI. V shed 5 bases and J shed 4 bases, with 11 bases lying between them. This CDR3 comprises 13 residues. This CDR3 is CASSKTWGETQYF. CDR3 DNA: TGTGCCAGCAGTAAAACCTGGGGAGAGACCCAGTACTTC.

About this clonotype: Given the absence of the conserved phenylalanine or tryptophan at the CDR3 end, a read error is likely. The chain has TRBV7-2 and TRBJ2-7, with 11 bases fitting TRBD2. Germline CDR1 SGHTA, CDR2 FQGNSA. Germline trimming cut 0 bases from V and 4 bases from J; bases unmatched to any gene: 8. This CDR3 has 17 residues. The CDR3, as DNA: TGTGCCAGCAGCTTAGCGGCAGTAGCGGGGGGGCTATACGAGCAGTACTTA. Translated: CASSLAAVAGGLYEQYL.

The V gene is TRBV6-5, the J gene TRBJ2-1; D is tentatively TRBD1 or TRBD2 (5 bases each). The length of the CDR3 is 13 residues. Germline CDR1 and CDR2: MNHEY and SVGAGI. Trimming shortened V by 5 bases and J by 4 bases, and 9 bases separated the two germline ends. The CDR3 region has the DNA TGTGCCAGCAGTAACGGGGCTTACAATGAGCAGTTCTTC. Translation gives CASSNGAYNEQFF.

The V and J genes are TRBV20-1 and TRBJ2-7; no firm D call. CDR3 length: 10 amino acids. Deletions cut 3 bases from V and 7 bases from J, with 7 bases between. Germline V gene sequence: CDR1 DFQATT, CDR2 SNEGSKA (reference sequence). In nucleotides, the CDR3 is TGCAGTGCTAGTCATAGGGAGCAGTACTTC. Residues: CSASHREQYF.

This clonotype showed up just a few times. The CDR3 nucleotides read TGTGCCAGCAGCATACTTTCAGATACGCAGTATTTT. It translates to CASSILSDTQYF. This rearrangement joins TRBV7-9 to TRBJ2-3; D remains ambiguous. Germline CDR1 and CDR2: SEHNR and FQNEAQ (reference sequence). Trimming took off 5 bases at V and 4 bases at J, with 7 bases between the two ends. The CDR3 is 12 amino acids.

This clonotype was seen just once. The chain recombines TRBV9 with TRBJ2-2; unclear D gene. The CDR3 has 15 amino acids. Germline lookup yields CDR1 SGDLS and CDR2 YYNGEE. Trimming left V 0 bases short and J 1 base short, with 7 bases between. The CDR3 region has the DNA TGTGCCAGCAGCGTAGACCAGCGGAACACCGGGGAGCTGTTTTTT. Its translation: CASSVDQRNTGELFF.

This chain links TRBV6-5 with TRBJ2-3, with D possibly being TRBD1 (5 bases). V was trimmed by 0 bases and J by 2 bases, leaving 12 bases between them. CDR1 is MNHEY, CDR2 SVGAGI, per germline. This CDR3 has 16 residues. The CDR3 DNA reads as TGTGCCAGCAGTTACTCGGGGCTAGTGGTCACAGATACGCAGTATTTT. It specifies CASSYSGLVVTDTQYF.

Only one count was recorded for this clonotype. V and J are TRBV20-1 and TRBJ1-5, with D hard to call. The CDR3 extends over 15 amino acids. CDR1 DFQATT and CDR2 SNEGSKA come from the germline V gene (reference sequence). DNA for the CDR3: TGCAGCCTAACCAAGCAGATTCCGAGCAATCAGCCCCAGCATTTT. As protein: CSLTKQIPSNQPQHF.

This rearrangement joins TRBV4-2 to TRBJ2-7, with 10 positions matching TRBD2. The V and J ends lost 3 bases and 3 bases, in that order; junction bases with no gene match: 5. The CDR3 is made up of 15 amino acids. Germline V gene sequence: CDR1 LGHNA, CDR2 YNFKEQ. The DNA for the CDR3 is TGTGCCAGCAGCCATACCGGGACTAGCGACTACGAGCAGTACTTC. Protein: CASSHTGTSDYEQYF.

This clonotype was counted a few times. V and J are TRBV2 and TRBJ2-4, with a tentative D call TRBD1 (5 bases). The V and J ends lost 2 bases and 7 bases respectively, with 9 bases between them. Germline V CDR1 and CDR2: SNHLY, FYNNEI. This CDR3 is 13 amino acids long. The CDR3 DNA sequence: TGTGCCAGCAGTGAAAAGGACACTAACATTCAGTACTTC. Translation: CASSEKDTNIQYF.

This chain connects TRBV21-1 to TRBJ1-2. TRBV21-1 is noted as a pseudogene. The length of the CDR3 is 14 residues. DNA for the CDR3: TGTGCCAGCAGCAAATCCCAGCCCGAATATGGCTACACCTTC. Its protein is CASSKSQPEYGYTF.

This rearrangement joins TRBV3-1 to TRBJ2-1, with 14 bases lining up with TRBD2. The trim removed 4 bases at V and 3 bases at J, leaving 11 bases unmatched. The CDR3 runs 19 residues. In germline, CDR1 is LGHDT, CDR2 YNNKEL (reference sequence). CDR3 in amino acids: CASSPQVGLAGEIYNEQFF. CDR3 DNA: TGTGCCAGCAGCCCACAGGTGGGACTAGCGGGGGAGATCTACAATGAGCAGTTCTTC.

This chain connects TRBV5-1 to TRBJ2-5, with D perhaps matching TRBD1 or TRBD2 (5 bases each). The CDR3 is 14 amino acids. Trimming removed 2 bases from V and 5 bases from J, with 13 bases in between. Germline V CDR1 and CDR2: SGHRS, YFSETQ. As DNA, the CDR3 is TGCGCCAGCAGCTTTGGGGGTGGTAAGGAGACCCAGTACTTC. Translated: CASSFGGGKETQYF.

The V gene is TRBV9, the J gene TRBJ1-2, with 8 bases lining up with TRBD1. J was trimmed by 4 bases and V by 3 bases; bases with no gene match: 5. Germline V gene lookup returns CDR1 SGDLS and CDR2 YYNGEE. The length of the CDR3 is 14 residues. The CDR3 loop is CASSGTGGVYGYTF. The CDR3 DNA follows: TGTGCCAGCAGCGGAACAGGGGGGGTCTATGGCTACACCTTC.

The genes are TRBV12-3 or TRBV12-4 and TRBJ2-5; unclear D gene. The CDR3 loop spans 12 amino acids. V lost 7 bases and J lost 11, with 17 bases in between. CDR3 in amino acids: CASTISELEQYF. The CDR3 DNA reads TGTGCCAGCACTATATCGGAGCTTGAGCAGTACTTC.

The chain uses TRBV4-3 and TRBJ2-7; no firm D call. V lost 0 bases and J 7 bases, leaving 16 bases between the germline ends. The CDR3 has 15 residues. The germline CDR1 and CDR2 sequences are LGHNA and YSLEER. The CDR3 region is CASSQEQLSNNEQYF. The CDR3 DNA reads TGCGCCAGCAGCCAAGAACAACTTTCCAACAATGAGCAGTACTTC.

CDR3 sequence: CASSLSVTGGAETQYF. CDR3 nucleotide sequence: TGCGCCAGCAGCTTAAGTGTGACAGGGGGCGCGGAGACCCAGTACTTC. The chain has TRBV5-1 and TRBJ2-5; TRBD1 agrees at 10 bases. The CDR3 length is 16 residues. CDR1 and CDR2 (germline): SGHRS, YFSETQ. After removal of 2 bases from V and 5 bases from J, the junction contained 9 bases not matched to a gene.

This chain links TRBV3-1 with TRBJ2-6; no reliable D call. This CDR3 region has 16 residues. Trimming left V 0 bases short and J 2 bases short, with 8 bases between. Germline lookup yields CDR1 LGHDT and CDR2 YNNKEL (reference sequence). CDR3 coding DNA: TGTGCCAGCAGCCAAGATCCTCCCGCTGGGGCCAACGTCCTGACTTTC. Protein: CASSQDPPAGANVLTF. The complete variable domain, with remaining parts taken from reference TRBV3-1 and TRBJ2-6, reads DTAVSQTPKYLVTQMGNDKSIKCEQNLGHDTMYWYKQDSKKFLKIMFSYNNKELIINETVPNRFSPKSPDKAHLNLHINSLELGDSAVYFCASSQDPPAGANVLTFGAGSRLTVL.

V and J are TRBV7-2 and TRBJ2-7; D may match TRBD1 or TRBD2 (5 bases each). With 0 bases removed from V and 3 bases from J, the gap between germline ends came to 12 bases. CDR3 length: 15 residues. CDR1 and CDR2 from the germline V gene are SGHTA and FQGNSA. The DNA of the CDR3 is TGTGCCAGCAGCTTAGCGGATACGGGGCTCTACGAGCAGTACTTC. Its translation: CASSLADTGLYEQYF. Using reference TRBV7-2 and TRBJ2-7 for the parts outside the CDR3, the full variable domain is GAGVSQSPSNKVTEKGKDVELRCDPISGHTALYWYRQSLGQGLEFLIYFQGNSAPDKSGLPSDRFSAERTGGSVSTLTIQRTQQEDSAVYLCASSLADTGLYEQYFGPGTRLTVT.

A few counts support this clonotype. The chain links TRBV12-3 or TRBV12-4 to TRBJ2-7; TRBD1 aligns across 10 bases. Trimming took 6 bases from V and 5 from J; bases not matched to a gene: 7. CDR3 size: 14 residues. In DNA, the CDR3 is TGTGCCAGCAGGCTGGGACAGGGGTTCGACGAGCAGTACTTC. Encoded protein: CASRLGQGFDEQYF.

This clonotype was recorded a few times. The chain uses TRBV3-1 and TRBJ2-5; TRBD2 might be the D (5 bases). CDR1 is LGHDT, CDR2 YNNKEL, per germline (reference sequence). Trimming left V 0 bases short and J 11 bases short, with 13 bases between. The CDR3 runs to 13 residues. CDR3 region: CASSQDPSGEQYF. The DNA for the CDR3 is TGTGCCAGCAGCCAAGATCCTAGTGGGGAGCAGTACTTC.

The DNA for the CDR3 is TGTGCCAGCAGCGTGACAGGGAACTCCTACGAGCAGTACGTC. It encodes CASSVTGNSYEQYV. V is TRBV9 and J is TRBJ2-7; 7 positions agree with TRBD1. CDR3 size: 14 residues. V gave up 2 bases and J gave up 0 bases; unmatched junction bases: 2. Germline values: CDR1 SGDLS, CDR2 YYNGEE.

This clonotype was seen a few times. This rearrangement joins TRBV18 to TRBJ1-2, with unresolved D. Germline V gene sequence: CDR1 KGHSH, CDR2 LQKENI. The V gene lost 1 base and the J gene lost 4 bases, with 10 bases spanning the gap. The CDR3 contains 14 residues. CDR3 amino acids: CASSPREGSYGYTF. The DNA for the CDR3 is TGTGCCAGCTCACCACGGGAGGGAAGCTATGGCTACACCTTC.

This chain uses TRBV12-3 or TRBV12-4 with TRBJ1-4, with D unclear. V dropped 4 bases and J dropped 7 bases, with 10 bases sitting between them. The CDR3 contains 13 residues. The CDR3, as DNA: TGTGCCAGCAGTTGGGCTTCGGGTGAAAAACTGTTTTTT. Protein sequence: CASSWASGEKLFF.

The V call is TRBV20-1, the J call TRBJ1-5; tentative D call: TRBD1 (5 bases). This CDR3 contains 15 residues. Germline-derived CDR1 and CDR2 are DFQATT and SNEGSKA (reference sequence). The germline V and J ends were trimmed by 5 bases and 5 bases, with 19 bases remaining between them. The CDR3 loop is CSAYRLGGGDQPQHF. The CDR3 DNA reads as TGCAGTGCTTATCGACTGGGGGGGGGAGATCAGCCCCAGCATTTT.

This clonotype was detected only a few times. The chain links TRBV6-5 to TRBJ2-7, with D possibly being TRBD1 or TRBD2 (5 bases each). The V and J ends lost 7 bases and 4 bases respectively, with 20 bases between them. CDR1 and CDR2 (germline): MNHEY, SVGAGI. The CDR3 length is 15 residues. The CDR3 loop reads CASTLFGDGMYEQYF. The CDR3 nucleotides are TGTGCCAGCACCCTTTTTGGGGACGGAATGTACGAGCAGTACTTC.